What follows are 12 T cell receptor beta chains derived from one specimen sequenced in a study of PD-L1 blockade in urothelial cancer. Using immunoSEQ multiplex PCR, the repertoire was profiled, and TCRdb retains in-frame clones only, with some absent. Here the sample spans approximately 79,000 clones, roughly 90% being singletons. The time point here: peripheral blood 6 weeks after treatment start. The sequences come from PBMCs, collected around atezolizumab (anti-PD-L1) treatment. These receptors came from a woman over 75 with urothelial cancer.

The chain links TRBV13 to TRBJ2-5, with D possibly matching TRBD1 (6 bases). V was clipped by 5 bases and J by 4 bases, with 17 bases between them. Germline V gene lookup returns CDR1 PRHDT and CDR2 FYEKMQ (reference sequence). The CDR3 spans 15 residues. CDR3: CASSPFGGMGETQYF. For the CDR3, the DNA is TGTGCCAGCAGCCCCTTTGGGGGCATGGGAGAGACCCAGTACTTC.

The gene calls are TRBV23-1 and TRBJ2-2; TRBD2 agrees at 9 bases. TRBV23-1 is designated an ORF whose function remains uncertain. V trimming: 0 bases; J trimming: 4 bases; junction bases outside the gene matches: 12. The length of the CDR3 is 19 residues. The CDR3, as DNA: TGCGCCAGCAGTCAATCGGAGGGAGGTAGCGGGAGTAGCACCGGGGAGCTGTTTTTT. This translates into CASSQSEGGSGSSTGELFF.

The sample holds one count of this clone. The rearrangement links TRBV18 to TRBJ2-7, with 7 bases lining up with TRBD1. Trimming removed 4 bases from V and 2 bases from J; junction bases left unmatched: 2. The CDR3 consists of 13 residues. CDR1 and CDR2 (germline): KGHSH, LQKENI. The CDR3 region has the DNA TGTGCCAGCTCACGGGACAGAACCTACGAGCAGTACTTC. Encoded protein: CASSRDRTYEQYF. Full variable domain (outside the CDR3, taken from reference TRBV18 and TRBJ2-7): NAGVMQNPRHLVRRRGQEARLRCSPMKGHSHVYWYRQLPEEGLKFMVYLQKENIIDESGMPKERFSAEFPKEGPSILRIQQVVRGDSAAYFCASSRDRTYEQYFGPGTRLTVT.

V is TRBV5-1 and J is TRBJ1-1; 7 nucleotides align to TRBD1. The CDR3 consists of 15 residues. Germline loops: CDR1 SGHRS, CDR2 YFSETQ. With V trimmed by 0 bases and J by 6 bases, 8 bases remained unmatched. The CDR3 loop is CASSLGPQGSAEAFF. The DNA of the CDR3 is TGCGCCAGCAGCTTGGGCCCACAGGGGAGCGCTGAAGCTTTCTTT.

The chain couples TRBV2 to TRBJ2-7; tentatively, D is TRBD2 (5 bases). The CDR3 has 15 amino acids. Germline values: CDR1 SNHLY, CDR2 FYNNEI. Trimming stripped 4 bases from V and 0 bases from J, with 13 bases between. For the CDR3, the DNA is TGTGCCAGCAGTGGAGCGATCGGGATCTCCTACGAGCAGTACTTC. It translates to CASSGAIGISYEQYF. Full variable domain (missing parts from reference TRBV2 and TRBJ2-7): EPEVTQTPSHQVTQMGQEVILRCVPISNHLYFYWYRQILGQKVEFLVSFYNNEISEKSEIFDDQFSVERPDGSNFTLKIRSTKLEDSAMYFCASSGAIGISYEQYFGPGTRLTVT.

The V and J genes are TRBV5-4 and TRBJ2-7; the match to TRBD1 covers 10 bases. V was pared by 3 bases and J by 5 bases, with 8 bases of the junction left unmatched. Germline CDR1 reads SGHNT; CDR2 reads YYREEE (reference sequence). CDR3 length: 15 amino acids. CDR3 sequence (DNA): TGTGCCAGCAGCTCTACCGGGACAGGGGCCCACGAGCAGTACTTC. The encoded protein is CASSSTGTGAHEQYF. The full variable domain, with the rest looked up from reference TRBV5-4 and TRBJ2-7, is ETGVTQSPTHLIKTRGQQVTLRCSSQSGHNTVSWYQQALGQGPQFIFQYYREEENGRGNFPPRFSGLQFPNYSSELNVNALELDDSALYLCASSSTGTGAHEQYFGPGTRLTVT.

J is TRBJ2-1 and V is TRBV7-3, with TRBD2 matching over 7 bases. There are 15 residues in the CDR3. V was pared by 3 bases and J by 4 bases, with 6 bases of the junction left unmatched. Germline V gene data show CDR1 as SGHTA and CDR2 as FQGTGA. For the CDR3, the DNA is TGTGCCAGCAGCTTTCAAGCGGGGACTTACAATGAGCAGTTCTTC. Translation: CASSFQAGTYNEQFF.

The chain has TRBV10-3 and TRBJ2-7; D uncertain. Germline-derived CDR1 and CDR2 are ENHRY and SYGVKD. The CDR3 loop spans 15 amino acids. V dropped 2 bases and J dropped 3 bases, with 14 bases sitting between them. CDR3 residues: CAISEGDNRYYEQYF. For the CDR3, the DNA is TGTGCCATCAGTGAGGGTGACAACCGTTACTACGAGCAGTACTTC.

This clone appeared once. The gene calls are TRBV27 and TRBJ2-3; 8 bases are shared with TRBD2. CDR3 length: 15 residues. Germline CDR1 is MNHEY and CDR2 is SMNVEV (reference sequence). V was clipped by 9 bases and J by 2 bases; unmatched bases: 10. The CDR3 DNA sequence: TGTGCCAGTGGGGGTCGGGGGGGAGCCACAGATACGCAGTATTTT. This gives the protein CASGGRGGATDTQYF.

This chain links TRBV30 with TRBJ2-1; 7 bases are shared with TRBD2. The germline V gene has CDR1 GTSNPN and CDR2 SVGIG (reference sequence). V lost 5 bases, J lost 13 bases, and 8 bases stayed unmatched. The CDR3 has 11 amino acids. CDR3 loop: CAWRTSLVQFF. The CDR3 coding sequence is TGTGCCTGGCGGACTAGTTTGGTTCAGTTCTTC.

The rearrangement uses TRBV18 and TRBJ1-5; D possibly corresponds to TRBD1 (6 bases). V lost 0 bases, J lost 5 bases, and 11 bases lay in between. Germline CDR1 KGHSH, CDR2 LQKENI. CDR3 length: 15 amino acids. CDR3 protein: CASSPPGQGHQPQHF. The CDR3 coding sequence is TGTGCCAGCTCACCACCGGGGCAGGGGCATCAGCCCCAGCATTTT.

The CDR3 loop reads CASGPSSYEQYF. The CDR3 DNA reads TGTGCCAGCGGTCCTAGCTCCTACGAGCAGTACTTC. The chain uses TRBV7-3 and TRBJ2-7; D remains ambiguous. CDR3 length equals 12 residues. V lost 8 bases and J lost 0, with 8 bases in between. CDR1 is SGHTA and CDR2 is FQGTGA in the germline V gene.